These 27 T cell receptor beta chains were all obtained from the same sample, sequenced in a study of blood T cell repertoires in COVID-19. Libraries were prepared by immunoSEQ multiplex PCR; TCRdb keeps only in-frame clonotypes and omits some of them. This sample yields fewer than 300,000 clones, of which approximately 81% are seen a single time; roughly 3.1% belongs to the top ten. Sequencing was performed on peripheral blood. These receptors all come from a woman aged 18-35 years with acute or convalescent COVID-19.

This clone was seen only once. CDR3 sequence: CASSYGHSRSHRGYTF. Written as DNA, the CDR3 is TGTGCCAGCAGTTACGGACACAGTCGCTCCCATCGGGGCTACACCTTC. The chain couples TRBV6-5 to TRBJ1-2; perhaps TRBD1 as D (5 bases). There are 16 residues in the CDR3. V was pared by 2 bases and J by 8 bases, with 21 bases between. CDR1 and CDR2 from the germline V gene are MNHEY and SVGAGI.

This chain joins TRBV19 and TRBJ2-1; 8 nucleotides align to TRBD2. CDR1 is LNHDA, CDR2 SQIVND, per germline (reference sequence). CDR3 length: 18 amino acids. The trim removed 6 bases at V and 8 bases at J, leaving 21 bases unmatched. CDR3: CASSPDWSGSPLTYEQFF. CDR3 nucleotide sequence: TGTGCCAGTAGCCCAGACTGGAGCGGGAGCCCACTCACCTATGAGCAGTTCTTC.

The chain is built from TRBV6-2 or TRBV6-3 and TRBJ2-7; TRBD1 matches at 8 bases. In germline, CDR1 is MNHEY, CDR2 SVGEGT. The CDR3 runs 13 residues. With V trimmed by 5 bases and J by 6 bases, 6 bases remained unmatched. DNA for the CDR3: TGTGCCAGCAGTGGACAGGGAGTTTCCGAGCAGTACTTC. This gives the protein CASSGQGVSEQYF.

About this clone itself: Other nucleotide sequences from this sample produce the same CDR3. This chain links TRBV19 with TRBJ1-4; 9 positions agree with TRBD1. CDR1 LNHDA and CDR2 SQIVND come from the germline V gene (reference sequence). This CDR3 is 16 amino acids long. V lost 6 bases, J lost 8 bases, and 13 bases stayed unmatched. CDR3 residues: CASRRSTGQGVEKLFF. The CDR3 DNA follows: TGTGCCAGTAGACGTTCCACGGGACAGGGAGTGGAAAAACTGTTTTTT. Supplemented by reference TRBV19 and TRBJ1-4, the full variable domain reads DGGITQSPKYLFRKEGQNVTLSCEQNLNHDAMYWYRQDPGQGLRLIYYSQIVNDFQKGDIAEGYSVSREKKESFPLTVTSAQKNPTAFYLCASRRSTGQGVEKLFFGSGTQLSVL.

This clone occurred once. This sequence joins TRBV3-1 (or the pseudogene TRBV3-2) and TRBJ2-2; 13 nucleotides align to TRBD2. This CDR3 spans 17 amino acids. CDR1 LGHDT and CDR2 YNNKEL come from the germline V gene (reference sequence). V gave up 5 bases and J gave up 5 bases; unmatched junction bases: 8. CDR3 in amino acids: CASSTRTSGSGTGELFF. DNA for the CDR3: TGTGCCAGCAGCACGCGGACTAGCGGGAGCGGAACCGGGGAGCTGTTTTTT.

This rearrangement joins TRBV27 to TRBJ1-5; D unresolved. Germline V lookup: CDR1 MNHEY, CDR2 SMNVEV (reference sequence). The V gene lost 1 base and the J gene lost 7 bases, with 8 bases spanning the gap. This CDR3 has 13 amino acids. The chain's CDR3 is CASSLYVAQPQHF. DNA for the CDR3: TGTGCCAGCAGTTTATACGTGGCCCAGCCCCAGCATTTT.

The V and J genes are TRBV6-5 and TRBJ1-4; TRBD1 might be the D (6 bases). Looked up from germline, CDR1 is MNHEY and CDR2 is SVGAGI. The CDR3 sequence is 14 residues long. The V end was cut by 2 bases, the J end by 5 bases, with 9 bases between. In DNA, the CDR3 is TGTGCCAGCAGTTACGGACAGCCGAATGAAAAACTGTTTTTT. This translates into CASSYGQPNEKLFF.

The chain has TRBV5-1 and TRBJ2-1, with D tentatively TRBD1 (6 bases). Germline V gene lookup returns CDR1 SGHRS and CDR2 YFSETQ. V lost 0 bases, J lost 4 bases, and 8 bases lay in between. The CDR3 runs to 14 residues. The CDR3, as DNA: TGCGCCAGCAGCTTGGGGACAGTTTACAATGAGCAGTTCTTC. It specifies CASSLGTVYNEQFF.

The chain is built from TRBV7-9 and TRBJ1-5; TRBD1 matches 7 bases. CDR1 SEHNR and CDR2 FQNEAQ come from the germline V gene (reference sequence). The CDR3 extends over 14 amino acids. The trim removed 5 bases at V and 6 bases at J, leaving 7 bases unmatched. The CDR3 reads CASSPSGGSQPQHF. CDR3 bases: TGTGCCAGCAGCCCCTCAGGGGGAAGTCAGCCCCAGCATTTT.

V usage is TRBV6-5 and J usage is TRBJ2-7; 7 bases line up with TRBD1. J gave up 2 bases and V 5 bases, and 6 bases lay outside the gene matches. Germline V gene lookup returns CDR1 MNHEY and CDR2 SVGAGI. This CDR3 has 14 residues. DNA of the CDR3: TGTGCCAGCAGTCGCGACGGGACAGCCTACGAGCAGTACTTC. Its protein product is CASSRDGTAYEQYF.

CDR3 protein: CASSIGGLNTEAFF. The CDR3 DNA is TGTGCCAGTAGTATCGGGGGGCTGAACACTGAAGCTTTCTTT. The gene calls are TRBV19 and TRBJ1-1; D possibly corresponds to TRBD1 (6 bases). CDR1 LNHDA and CDR2 SQIVND come from the germline V gene (reference sequence). This CDR3 has 14 amino acids. Trimming took 3 bases from V and 0 from J, leaving 8 bases between them.

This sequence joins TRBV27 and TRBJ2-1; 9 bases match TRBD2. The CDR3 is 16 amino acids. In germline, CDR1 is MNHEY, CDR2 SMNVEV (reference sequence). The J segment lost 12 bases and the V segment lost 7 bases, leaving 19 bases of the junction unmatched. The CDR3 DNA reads TGTGCCAGCACGGTACTTCTAGCGGGACTGCCCGTGGGGCAGTTCTTC. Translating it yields CASTVLLAGLPVGQFF.

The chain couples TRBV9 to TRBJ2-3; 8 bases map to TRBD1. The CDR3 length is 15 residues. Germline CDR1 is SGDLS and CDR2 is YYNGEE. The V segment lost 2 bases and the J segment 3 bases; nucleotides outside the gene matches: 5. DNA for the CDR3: TGTGCCAGCAGCGTCGGACAGGGAGGAACAGATACGCAGTATTTT. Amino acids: CASSVGQGGTDTQYF.

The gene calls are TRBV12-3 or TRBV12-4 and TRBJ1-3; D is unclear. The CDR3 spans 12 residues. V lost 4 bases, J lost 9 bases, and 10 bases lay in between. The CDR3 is CASSYAGGTIYF. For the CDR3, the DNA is TGTGCCAGCAGTTATGCGGGAGGCACCATATATTTT.

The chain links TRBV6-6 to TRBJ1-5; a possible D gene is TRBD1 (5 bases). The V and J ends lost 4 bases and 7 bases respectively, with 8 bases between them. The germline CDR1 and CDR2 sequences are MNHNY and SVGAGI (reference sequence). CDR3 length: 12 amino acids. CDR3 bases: TGTGCCAGCAGTTCCCAGGGCCAGCCCCAGCATTTT. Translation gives CASSSQGQPQHF.

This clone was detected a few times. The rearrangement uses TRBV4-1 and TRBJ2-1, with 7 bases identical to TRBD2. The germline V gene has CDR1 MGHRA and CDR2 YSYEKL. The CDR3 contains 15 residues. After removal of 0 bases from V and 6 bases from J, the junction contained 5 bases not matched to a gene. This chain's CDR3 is CASSQDAGVSNEQFF. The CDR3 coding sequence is TGCGCCAGCAGCCAAGATGCGGGAGTAAGCAATGAGCAGTTCTTC.

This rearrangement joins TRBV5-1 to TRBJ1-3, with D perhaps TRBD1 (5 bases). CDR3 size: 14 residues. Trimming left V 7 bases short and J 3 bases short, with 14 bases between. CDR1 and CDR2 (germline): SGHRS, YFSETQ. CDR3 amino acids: CASCDGGDGNTIYF. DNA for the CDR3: TGCGCCAGCTGTGACGGAGGGGATGGAAACACCATATATTTT.

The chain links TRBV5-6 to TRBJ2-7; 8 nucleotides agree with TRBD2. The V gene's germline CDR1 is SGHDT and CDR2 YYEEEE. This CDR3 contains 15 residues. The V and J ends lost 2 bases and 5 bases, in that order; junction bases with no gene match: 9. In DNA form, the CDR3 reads TGTGCCAGCAGCTTTGGGGAGCGGGAGTCCCACGAGCAGTACTTC. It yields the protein CASSFGERESHEQYF. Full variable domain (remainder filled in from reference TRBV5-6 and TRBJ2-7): DAGVTQSPTHLIKTRGQQVTLRCSPKSGHDTVSWYQQALGQGPQFIFQYYEEEERQRGNFPDRFSGHQFPNYSSELNVNALLLGDSALYLCASSFGERESHEQYFGPGTRLTVT.

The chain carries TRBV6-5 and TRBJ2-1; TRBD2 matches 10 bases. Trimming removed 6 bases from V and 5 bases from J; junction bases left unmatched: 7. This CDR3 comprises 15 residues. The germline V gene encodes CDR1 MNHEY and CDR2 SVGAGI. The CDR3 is CASRKPGLANNEQFF. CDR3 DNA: TGTGCCAGCAGAAAACCGGGACTAGCGAACAATGAGCAGTTCTTC.

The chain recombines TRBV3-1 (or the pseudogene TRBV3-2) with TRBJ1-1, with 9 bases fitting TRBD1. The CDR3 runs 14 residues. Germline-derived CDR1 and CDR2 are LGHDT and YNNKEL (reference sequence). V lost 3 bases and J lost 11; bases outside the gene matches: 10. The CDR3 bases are TGTGCCAGCAGCCAGGCCGGGACAGGGTTAGGGGCTTTCTTT. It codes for CASSQAGTGLGAFF.

CDR3 coding DNA: TGTGCCAGCAGCCTGTCCCCACAGGGGAAAAACGAGCAGTACTTC. Translation: CASSLSPQGKNEQYF. This sequence joins TRBV11-2 and TRBJ2-7, with 7 bases identical to TRBD1. Germline lookup yields CDR1 SGHAT and CDR2 FQNNGV. The CDR3 is made up of 15 amino acids. J was trimmed by 5 bases and V by 5 bases; bases with no gene match: 12.

The CDR3 DNA follows: TGTGCCAGCAGCTTCCGCCTAGCGGGAGGTGGAGAGCAGTTCTTC. It encodes CASSFRLAGGGEQFF. The rearrangement joins TRBV5-8 to TRBJ2-1; TRBD2 aligns across 11 bases. This CDR3 spans 15 amino acids. CDR1 SGHTS and CDR2 YDEGEE come from the germline V gene. V trimming: 2 bases; J trimming: 10 bases; junction bases outside the gene matches: 8.

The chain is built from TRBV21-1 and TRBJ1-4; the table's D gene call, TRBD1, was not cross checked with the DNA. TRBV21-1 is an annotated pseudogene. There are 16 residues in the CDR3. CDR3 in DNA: TGTGCCAGCAGCAATTGGGGACAGGCAACTAATGAAAAACTGTTTTTT. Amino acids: CASSNWGQATNEKLFF.

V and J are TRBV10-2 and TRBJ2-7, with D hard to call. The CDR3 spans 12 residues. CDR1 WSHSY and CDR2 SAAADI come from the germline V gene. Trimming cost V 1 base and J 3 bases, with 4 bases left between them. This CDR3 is CASSEFHYEQYF. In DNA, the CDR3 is TGCGCCAGCAGTGAGTTTCACTACGAGCAGTACTTC.

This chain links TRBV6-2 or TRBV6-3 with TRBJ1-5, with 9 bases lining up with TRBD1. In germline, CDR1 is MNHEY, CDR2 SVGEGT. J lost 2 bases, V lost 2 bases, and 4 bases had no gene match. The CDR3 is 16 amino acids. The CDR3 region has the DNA TGTGCCAGCAGTTACGGGACAGGGAGCGGCAATCAGCCCCAGCATTTT. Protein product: CASSYGTGSGNQPQHF.

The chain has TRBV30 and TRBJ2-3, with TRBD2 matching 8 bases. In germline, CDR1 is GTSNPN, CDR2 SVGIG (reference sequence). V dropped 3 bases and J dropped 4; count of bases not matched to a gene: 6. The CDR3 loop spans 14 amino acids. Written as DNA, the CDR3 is TGTGCCTGGAGGCCCGGGAGGGCCGCAGATACGCAGTATTTT. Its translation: CAWRPGRAADTQYF.

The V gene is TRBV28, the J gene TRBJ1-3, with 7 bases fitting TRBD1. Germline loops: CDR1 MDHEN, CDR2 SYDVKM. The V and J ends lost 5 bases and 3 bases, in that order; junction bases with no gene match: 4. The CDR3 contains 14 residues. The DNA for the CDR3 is TGTGCCAGCAGTCATGACAGGGATGGAAACACCATATATTTT. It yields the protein CASSHDRDGNTIYF.